The TCR beta chain under discussion was sequenced for a study of blood T cell repertoires in COVID-19. Study-wide background: Whether acute or convalescent, the COVID-19 samples came from the United States, Italy and Spain.

This CDR3 has 13 residues. Germline-derived CDR1 and CDR2 are SNHLY and FYNNEI. V dropped 2 bases and J dropped 6 bases, with 8 bases sitting between them. Source study methods: The authors estimated nucleated cell counts from reference gene primer amplification. Sequenced by immunoSEQ multiplex PCR; TCRdb stores in-frame clones only, minus some. Clone size and the V and J calls come from that table; the DNA yielded D and trimming. The sample has around 160,000 clones, approximately 85% seen once; the top ten hold around 8%. Seattle participants joined during active infection and were tracked over time.

The receptor was isolated from a woman in her sixties with COVID-19, enrolled during active disease. J is TRBJ1-3 and V is TRBV2, with no clear D. Sequencing was done on a sample of peripheral blood. CDR3 sequence reads: CASSEREENTIYF. Here the CDR3 DNA reads TGTGCCAGCAGTGAACGGGAGGAAAACACCATATATTTT. Combining the CDR3 with reference TRBV2 and TRBJ1-3 gives the whole variable domain EPEVTQTPSHQVTQMGQEVILRCVPISNHLYFYWYRQILGQKVEFLVSFYNNEISEKSEIFDDQFSVERPDGSNFTLKIRSTKLEDSAMYFCASSEREENTIYFGEGSWLTVV.